One sample yielded the 8 T cell receptor beta chains listed below, sequenced in a study of CD8+ T cells in alopecia areata (dated by TCRdb to 2016 to 2018). The library was obtained by the immunoSEQ multiplex PCR assay. To provide template for TCR sequencing, every sample had RNA extracted and reverse transcribed into cDNA. The table was pulled from immuneACCESS by TCRdb, which kept in-frame rearrangements only. Such tables lose some clones; where checked, under half of the loss comes from unresolved V genes, and the rest has no known cause. The sample yields around 250,000 clones; 65% to 70% were counted once. The ten largest clones take up around 1.2% of the sample. In the paper's terms, the time point label means: baseline before oral tofacitinib. Here the sequenced sample was CD4+ T cells sorted from blood, taken at week 0. The receptors derive from a human donor with alopecia areata.

In its sample, this clone was seen a few times. The chain recombines TRBV29-1 with TRBJ1-1; TRBD1 might be the D (5 bases). The germline V and J ends were trimmed by 6 bases and 0 bases, with 11 bases remaining between them. The CDR3 loop spans 13 amino acids. CDR1 and CDR2 (germline): SQVTM, ANQGSEA. DNA of the CDR3: TGCAGCGTGGCGGGGACCATGAACACTGAAGCTTTCTTT. Amino acid sequence: CSVAGTMNTEAFF.

The V call is TRBV6-1, the J call TRBJ2-4; D is possibly TRBD1 (5 bases). The germline V and J ends were trimmed by 4 bases and 0 bases, with 7 bases remaining between them. Per the germline V gene, CDR1 is MNHNS and CDR2 is SASEGT. The CDR3 spans 14 residues. CDR3 DNA sequence: TGTGCCAGCAGTGCTCAGGGAGCCAAAAACATTCAGTACTTC. As protein: CASSAQGAKNIQYF.

This clone was seen a handful of times. The chain recombines TRBV7-2 with TRBJ1-6; D remains unclear. V was trimmed by 5 bases and J by 6 bases, leaving 8 bases between them. The CDR3 is made up of 13 amino acids. In germline, CDR1 is SGHTA, CDR2 FQGNSA. CDR3 in amino acids: CASSPDRNSPLHF. DNA for the CDR3: TGTGCCAGCAGCCCGGACCGTAATTCACCCCTCCACTTT. The variable domain in full, with the rest retrieved from reference TRBV7-2 and TRBJ1-6, is GAGVSQSPSNKVTEKGKDVELRCDPISGHTALYWYRQSLGQGLEFLIYFQGNSAPDKSGLPSDRFSAERTGGSVSTLTIQRTQQEDSAVYLCASSPDRNSPLHFGNGTRLTVT.

The chain joins TRBV4-3 to TRBJ1-2; no firm D call. The length of the CDR3 is 15 residues. Germline CDR1 reads LGHNA; CDR2 reads YSLEER. V was trimmed by 0 bases and J by 3 bases, leaving 11 bases between them. DNA of the CDR3: TGCGCCAGCAGCCAAGAGGGCGTGGCAGACTATGGCTACACCTTC. Amino acids: CASSQEGVADYGYTF.

The chain uses TRBV4-1 and TRBJ2-3, with a weak D call TRBD1 (7 bases). With 1 base removed from V and 1 base from J, the gap between germline ends came to 12 bases. This CDR3 is built from 16 residues. CDR1 is MGHRA and CDR2 is YSYEKL in the germline V gene. The DNA of the CDR3 is TGCGCCAGCAGCCAAGCCAGGGGGGATGGCACAGATACGCAGTATTTT. Its protein product is CASSQARGDGTDTQYF.

This clone has more than one count but fewer than ten. The V gene is TRBV6-6, the J gene TRBJ1-2, with D possibly TRBD1 on 6 matching bases. The CDR3 extends over 13 amino acids. Germline V gives CDR1 MNHNY, CDR2 SVGAGI (reference sequence). With 6 bases removed from V and 8 bases from J, the gap between germline ends came to 16 bases. The CDR3 region has the DNA TGTGCCAGCAGCCCATCAGGGGTCGGAGGCTACACCTTC. Residues: CASSPSGVGGYTF.

In this sample, this clone turned up a few times. This rearrangement joins TRBV15 to TRBJ2-3; 9 bases are a match to TRBD1. The V segment lost 6 bases and the J segment 6 bases; nucleotides outside the gene matches: 4. From germline, CDR1 is LNHNV and CDR2 YYDKDF (reference sequence). The CDR3 has 13 residues. The CDR3 sequence: CATRDRGMDTQYF. CDR3 nucleotide sequence: TGTGCCACCAGGGACAGGGGAATGGATACGCAGTATTTT.

The sample holds one count of this clone. This chain uses TRBV2 with TRBJ1-5; D perhaps matches TRBD1 (5 bases). CDR1 is SNHLY and CDR2 is FYNNEI in the germline V gene. The CDR3 spans 17 residues. Trimming pared 6 bases from V and 1 base from J, leaving 19 bases between. The CDR3 DNA is TGTGCCAGCAGGAGTGGCGCAGGGCCTAACAGCAATCAGCCCCAGCATTTT. Encoded protein: CASRSGAGPNSNQPQHF. The full variable domain, completed using reference TRBV2 and TRBJ1-5, is EPEVTQTPSHQVTQMGQEVILRCVPISNHLYFYWYRQILGQKVEFLVSFYNNEISEKSEIFDDQFSVERPDGSNFTLKIRSTKLEDSAMYFCASRSGAGPNSNQPQHFGDGTRLSIL.